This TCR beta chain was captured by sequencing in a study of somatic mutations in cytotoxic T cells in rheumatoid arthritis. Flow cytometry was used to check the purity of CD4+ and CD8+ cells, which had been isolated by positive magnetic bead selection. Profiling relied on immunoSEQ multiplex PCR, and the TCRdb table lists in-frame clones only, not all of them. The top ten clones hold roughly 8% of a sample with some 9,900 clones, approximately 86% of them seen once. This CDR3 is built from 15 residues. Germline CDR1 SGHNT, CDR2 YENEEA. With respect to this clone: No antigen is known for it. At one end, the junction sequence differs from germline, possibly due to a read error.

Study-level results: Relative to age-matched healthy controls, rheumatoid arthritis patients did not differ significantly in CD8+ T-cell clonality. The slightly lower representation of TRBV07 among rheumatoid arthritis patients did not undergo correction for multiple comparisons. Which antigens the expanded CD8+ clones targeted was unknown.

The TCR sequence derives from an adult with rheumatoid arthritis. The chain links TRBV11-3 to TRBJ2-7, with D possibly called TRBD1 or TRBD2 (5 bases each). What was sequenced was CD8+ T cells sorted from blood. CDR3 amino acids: CASSLGGTPSSEQYF. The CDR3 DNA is TGTGCCAGCAGCTTAGGGGGGACCCCCTCCTCCGAGCAGTACTTC.